This T cell receptor (beta chain) is drawn from a study of cytomegalovirus exposure and HLA in healthy donors. TCRdb's table, derived via immunoSEQ multiplex PCR, lists solely in-frame clones and lacks some. The sample includes 200,000 or so clones, approximately 84% of them seen just once. Germline values: CDR1 MNHEY, CDR2 SMNVEV (reference sequence). This CDR3 spans 14 amino acids. The trim removed 5 bases at V and 7 bases at J, leaving 10 bases unmatched. The specimen sequenced was PBMCs. This TCR derives from a man between 18 and 35 years old in good health and CMV-seropositive. The chain has TRBV27 and TRBJ2-7; 8 positions match TRBD2. The chain's CDR3 is CASSPRGGPREQYF. CDR3 sequence (DNA): TGTGCCAGCAGTCCTCGGGGGGGGCCTCGGGAGCAGTACTTC.